This T cell receptor (beta chain) was documented in a study of blood T cell repertoires in COVID-19. On the study more broadly: From the United States, Italy and Spain came samples of acute and convalescent COVID-19.

Profiling relied on immunoSEQ multiplex PCR, and the TCRdb table lists in-frame clones only, not all of them. The repertoire holds approximately 300,000 clones, with just under 90% as singletons. J was trimmed by 6 bases and V by 5 bases; bases with no gene match: 7. The CDR3 is 15 amino acids. CDR1 is MNHEY and CDR2 is SMNVEV in the germline V gene (reference sequence). Symptom resolution, clearance, or two negative PCRs marked donors in Cohort 3 as recovered. This clonotype originated in a woman in her twenties or thirties who had recovered from COVID-19. Input material: PBMCs or T cells enriched from blood (not recorded which). The chain has TRBV27 and TRBJ2-1; 10 positions agree with TRBD2. For the CDR3, the DNA is TGTGCCAGCAGTCTGATGACTAGCGGGCTCAATGAGCAGTTCTTC. Its translation is CASSLMTSGLNEQFF.